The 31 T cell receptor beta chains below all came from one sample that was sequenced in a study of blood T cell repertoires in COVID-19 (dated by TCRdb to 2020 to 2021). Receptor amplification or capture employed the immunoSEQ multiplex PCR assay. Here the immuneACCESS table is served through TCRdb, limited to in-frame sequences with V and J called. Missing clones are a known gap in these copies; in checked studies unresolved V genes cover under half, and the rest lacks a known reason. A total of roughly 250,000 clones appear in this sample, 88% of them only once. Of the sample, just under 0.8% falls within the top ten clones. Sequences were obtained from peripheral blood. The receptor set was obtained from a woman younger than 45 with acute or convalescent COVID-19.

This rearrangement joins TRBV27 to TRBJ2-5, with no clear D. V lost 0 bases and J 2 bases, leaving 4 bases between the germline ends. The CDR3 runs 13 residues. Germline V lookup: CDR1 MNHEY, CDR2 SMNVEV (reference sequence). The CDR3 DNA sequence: TGTGCCAGCAGTTTATCTAGTCAAGAGACCCAGTACTTC. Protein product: CASSLSSQETQYF.

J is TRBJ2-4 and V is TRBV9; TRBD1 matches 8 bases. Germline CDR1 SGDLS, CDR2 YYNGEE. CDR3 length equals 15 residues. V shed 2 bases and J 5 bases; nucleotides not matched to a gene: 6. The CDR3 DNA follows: TGTGCCAGCAGCGTCGTGGCAGGGGGCCAAAACATTCAGTACTTC. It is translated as CASSVVAGGQNIQYF.

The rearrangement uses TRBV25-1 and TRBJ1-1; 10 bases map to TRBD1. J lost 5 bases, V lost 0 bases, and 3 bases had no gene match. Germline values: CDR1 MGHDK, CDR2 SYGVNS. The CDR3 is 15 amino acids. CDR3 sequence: CASSEYRTGGTEAFF. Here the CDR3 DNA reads TGTGCCAGCAGTGAATATCGGACAGGGGGGACTGAAGCTTTCTTT. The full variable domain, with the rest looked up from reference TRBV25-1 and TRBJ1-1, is EADIYQTPRYLVIGTGKKITLECSQTMGHDKMYWYQQDPGMELHLIHYSYGVNSTEKGDLSSESTVSRIRTEHFPLTLESARPSHTSQYLCASSEYRTGGTEAFFGQGTRLTVV.

The CDR3 loop reads CASSLVGTVSYQETQYF. In nucleotides, the CDR3 is TGTGCCAGCAGCTTAGTCGGGACAGTCTCGTACCAAGAGACCCAGTACTTC. J is TRBJ2-5 and V is TRBV11-2; TRBD1 matches 7 bases. V shed 1 base, J shed 0 bases, and the junction held 8 bases outside the gene matches. Germline lookup yields CDR1 SGHAT and CDR2 FQNNGV. This CDR3 is 17 amino acids long.

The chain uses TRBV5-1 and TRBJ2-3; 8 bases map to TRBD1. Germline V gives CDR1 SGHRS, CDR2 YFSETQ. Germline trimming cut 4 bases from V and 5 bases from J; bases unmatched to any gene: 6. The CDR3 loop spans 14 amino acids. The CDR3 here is CASSLTGVGDTQYF. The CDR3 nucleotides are TGCGCCAGCAGCCTGACAGGGGTGGGAGATACGCAGTATTTT.

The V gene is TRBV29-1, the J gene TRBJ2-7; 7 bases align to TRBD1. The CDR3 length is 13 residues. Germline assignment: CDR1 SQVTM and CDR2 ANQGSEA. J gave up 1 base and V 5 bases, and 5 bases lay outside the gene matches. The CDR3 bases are TGCAGCGTTAAGGGACAGCCTTCCTACGAGCAGTACTTC. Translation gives CSVKGQPSYEQYF.

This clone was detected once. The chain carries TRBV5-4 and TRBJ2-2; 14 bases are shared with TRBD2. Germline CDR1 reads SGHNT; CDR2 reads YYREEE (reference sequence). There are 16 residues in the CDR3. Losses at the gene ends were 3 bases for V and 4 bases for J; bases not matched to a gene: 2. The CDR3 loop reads CASSWGLAGVTGELFF. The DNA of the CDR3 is TGTGCCAGCAGCTGGGGACTAGCGGGGGTCACCGGGGAGCTGTTTTTT.

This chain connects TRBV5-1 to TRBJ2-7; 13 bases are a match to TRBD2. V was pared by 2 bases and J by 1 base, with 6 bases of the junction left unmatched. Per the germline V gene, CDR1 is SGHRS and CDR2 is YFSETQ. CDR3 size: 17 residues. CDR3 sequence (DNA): TGCGCCAGCAGCTTAGGACTAGCGGGAGACGGATCCTACGAGCAGTACTTC. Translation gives CASSLGLAGDGSYEQYF.

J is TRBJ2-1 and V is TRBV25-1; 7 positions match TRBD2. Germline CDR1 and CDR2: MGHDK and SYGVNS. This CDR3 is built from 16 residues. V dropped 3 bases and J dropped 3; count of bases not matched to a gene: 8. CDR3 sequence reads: CASSDPGGSNYNEQFF. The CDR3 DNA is TGTGCCAGCAGTGATCCCGGGGGGAGCAACTACAATGAGCAGTTCTTC. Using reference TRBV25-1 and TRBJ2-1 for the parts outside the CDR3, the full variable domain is EADIYQTPRYLVIGTGKKITLECSQTMGHDKMYWYQQDPGMELHLIHYSYGVNSTEKGDLSSESTVSRIRTEHFPLTLESARPSHTSQYLCASSDPGGSNYNEQFFGPGTRLTVL.

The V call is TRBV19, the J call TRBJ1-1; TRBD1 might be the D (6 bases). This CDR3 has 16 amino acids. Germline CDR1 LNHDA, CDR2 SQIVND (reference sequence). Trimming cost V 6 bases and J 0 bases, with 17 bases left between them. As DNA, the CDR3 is TGTGCCAGTAGCCGTCGACCGGGACACCTGAACACTGAAGCTTTCTTT. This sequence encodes CASSRRPGHLNTEAFF.

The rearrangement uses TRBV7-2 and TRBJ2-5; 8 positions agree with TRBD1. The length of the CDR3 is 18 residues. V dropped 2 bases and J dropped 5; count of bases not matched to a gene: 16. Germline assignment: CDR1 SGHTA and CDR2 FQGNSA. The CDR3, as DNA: TGTGCCAGCAGCTTAACCCCCCCAAGCATCAGGGGGCTTGAGACCCAGTACTTC. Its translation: CASSLTPPSIRGLETQYF.

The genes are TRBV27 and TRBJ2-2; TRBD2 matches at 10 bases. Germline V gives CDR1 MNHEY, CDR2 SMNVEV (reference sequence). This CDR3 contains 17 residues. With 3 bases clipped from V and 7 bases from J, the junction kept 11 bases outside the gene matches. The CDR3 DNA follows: TGTGCCAGCAGTTTCTCCCCGTGGGTAGCGGGAGGCGGGGAGCTGTTTTTT. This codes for CASSFSPWVAGGGELFF.

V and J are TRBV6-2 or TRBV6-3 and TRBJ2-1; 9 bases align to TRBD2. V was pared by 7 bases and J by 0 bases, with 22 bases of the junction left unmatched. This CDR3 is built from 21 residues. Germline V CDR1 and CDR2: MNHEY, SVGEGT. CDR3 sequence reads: CASTPVPNWREGKFSYNEQFF. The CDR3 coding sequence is TGTGCCAGCACCCCCGTACCAAATTGGCGGGAGGGCAAGTTCTCCTACAATGAGCAGTTCTTC.

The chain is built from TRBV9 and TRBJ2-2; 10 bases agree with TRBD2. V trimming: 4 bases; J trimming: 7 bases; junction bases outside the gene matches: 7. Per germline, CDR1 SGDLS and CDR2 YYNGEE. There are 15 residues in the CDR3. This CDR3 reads CASSLRGTSVGELFF. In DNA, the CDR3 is TGTGCCAGCAGCCTCAGGGGGACTAGCGTCGGGGAGCTGTTTTTT.

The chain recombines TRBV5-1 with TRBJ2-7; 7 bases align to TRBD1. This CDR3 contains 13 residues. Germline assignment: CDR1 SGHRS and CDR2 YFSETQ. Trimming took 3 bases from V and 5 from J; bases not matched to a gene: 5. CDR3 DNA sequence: TGCGCCAGCAGCTCGAGGGGGCGCCACGAGCAGTACTTC. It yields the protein CASSSRGRHEQYF.

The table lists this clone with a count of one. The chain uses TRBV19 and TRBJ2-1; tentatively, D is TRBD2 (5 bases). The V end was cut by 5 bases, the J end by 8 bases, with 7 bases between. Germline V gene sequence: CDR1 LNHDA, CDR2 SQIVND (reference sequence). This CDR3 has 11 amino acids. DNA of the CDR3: TGTGCCAGTAGTCTAGCATATGAGCAGTTCTTC. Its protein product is CASSLAYEQFF.

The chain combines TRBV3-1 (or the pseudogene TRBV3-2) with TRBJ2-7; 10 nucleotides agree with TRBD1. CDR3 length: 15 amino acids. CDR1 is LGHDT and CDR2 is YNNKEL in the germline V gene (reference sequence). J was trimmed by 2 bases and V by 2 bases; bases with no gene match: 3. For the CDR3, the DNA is TGTGCCAGCAGCCAAACCGGGACAGGGGCCTACGAGCAGTACTTC. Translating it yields CASSQTGTGAYEQYF.

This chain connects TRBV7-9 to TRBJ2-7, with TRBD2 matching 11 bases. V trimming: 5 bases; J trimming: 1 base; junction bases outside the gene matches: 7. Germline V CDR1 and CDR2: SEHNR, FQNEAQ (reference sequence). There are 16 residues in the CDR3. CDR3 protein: CASSLSLAGVSYEQYF. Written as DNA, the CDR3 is TGTGCCAGCAGCCTCTCACTAGCGGGAGTATCCTACGAGCAGTACTTC.

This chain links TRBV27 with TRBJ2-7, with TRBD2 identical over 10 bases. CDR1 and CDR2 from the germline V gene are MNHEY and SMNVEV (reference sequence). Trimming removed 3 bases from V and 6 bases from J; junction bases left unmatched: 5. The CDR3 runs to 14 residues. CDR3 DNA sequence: TGTGCCAGCAGTTTCGGGCTAGCGGGAGTCGAGCAGTACTTC. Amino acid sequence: CASSFGLAGVEQYF.

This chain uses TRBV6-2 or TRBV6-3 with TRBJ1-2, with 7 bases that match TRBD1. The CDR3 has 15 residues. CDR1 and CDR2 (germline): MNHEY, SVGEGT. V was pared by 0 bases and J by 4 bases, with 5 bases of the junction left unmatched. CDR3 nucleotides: TGTGCCAGCAGTTACTCCCCCCGGGACAGCTATGGCTACACCTTC. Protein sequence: CASSYSPRDSYGYTF.

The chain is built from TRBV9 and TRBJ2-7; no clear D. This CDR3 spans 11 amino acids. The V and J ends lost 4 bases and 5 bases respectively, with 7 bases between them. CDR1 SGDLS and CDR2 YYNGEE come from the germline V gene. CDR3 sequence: CASSLNNEQYF. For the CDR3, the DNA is TGTGCCAGCAGCCTAAATAACGAGCAGTACTTC. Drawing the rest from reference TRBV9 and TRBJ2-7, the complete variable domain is DSGVTQTPKHLITATGQRVTLRCSPRSGDLSVYWYQQSLDQGLQFLIQYYNGEERAKGNILERFSAQQFPDLHSELNLSSLELGDSALYFCASSLNNEQYFGPGTRLTVT.

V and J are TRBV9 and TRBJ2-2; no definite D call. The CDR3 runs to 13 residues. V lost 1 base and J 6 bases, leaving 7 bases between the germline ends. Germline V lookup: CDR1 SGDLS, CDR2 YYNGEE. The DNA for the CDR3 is TGTGCCAGCAGCGTATCCCCCGCCGGGGAGCTGTTTTTT. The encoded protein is CASSVSPAGELFF.

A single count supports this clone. The CDR3 bases are TGTGCCAGCAGTTCTTCCTCGTCGGGACAGGGGACTTACGAGCAGTACTTC. Encoded protein: CASSSSSSGQGTYEQYF. The chain couples TRBV25-1 to TRBJ2-7, with 10 bases lining up with TRBD1. The CDR3 totals 17 residues. Per germline, CDR1 MGHDK and CDR2 SYGVNS. V was clipped by 5 bases and J by 4 bases; unmatched bases: 14.

CDR3 DNA: TGTGCCAGCAGCTTATTAGCGGGAGAGGTCACCTACGAGCAGTACTTC. As protein: CASSLLAGEVTYEQYF. The rearrangement uses TRBV7-8 and TRBJ2-7, with TRBD2 matching 9 bases. The V segment lost 2 bases and the J segment 2 bases; nucleotides outside the gene matches: 7. Germline CDR1 SGHVS, CDR2 FQNEAQ. There are 16 residues in the CDR3.

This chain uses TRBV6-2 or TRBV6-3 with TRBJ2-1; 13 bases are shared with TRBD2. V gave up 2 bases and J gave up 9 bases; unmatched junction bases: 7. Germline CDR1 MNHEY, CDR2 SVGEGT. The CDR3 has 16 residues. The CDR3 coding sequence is TGTGCCAGCAGTTACCAACTAGCGGGAGGGCCGGGTGAGCAGTTCTTC. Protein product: CASSYQLAGGPGEQFF.

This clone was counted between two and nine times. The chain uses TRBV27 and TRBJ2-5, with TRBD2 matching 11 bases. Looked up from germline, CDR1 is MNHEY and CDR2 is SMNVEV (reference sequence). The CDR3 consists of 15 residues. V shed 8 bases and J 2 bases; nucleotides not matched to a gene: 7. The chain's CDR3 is CASGRLAGLQETQYF. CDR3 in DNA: TGTGCCAGCGGAAGACTAGCGGGGTTACAAGAGACCCAGTACTTC.

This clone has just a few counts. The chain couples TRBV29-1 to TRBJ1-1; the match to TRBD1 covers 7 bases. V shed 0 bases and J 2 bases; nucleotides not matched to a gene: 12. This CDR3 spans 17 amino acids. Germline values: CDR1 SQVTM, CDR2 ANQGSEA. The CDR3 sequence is CSVEDLVTGIRNTEAFF. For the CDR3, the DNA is TGCAGCGTTGAAGATCTGGTGACAGGGATACGAAACACTGAAGCTTTCTTT.

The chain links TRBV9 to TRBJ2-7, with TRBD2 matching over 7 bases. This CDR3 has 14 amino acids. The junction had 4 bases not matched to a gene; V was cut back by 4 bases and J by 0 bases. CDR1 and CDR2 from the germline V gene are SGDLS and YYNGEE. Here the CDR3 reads CASSFLADSYEQYF. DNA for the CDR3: TGTGCCAGCAGCTTTCTAGCGGACTCCTACGAGCAGTACTTC. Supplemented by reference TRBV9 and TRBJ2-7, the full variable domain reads DSGVTQTPKHLITATGQRVTLRCSPRSGDLSVYWYQQSLDQGLQFLIQYYNGEERAKGNILERFSAQQFPDLHSELNLSSLELGDSALYFCASSFLADSYEQYFGPGTRLTVT.

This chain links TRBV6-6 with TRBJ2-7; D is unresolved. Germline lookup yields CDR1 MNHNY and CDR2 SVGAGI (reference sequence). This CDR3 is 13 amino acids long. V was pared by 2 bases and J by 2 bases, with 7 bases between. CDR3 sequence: CASSYAGTYEQYF. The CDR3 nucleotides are TGTGCCAGCAGTTACGCAGGAACCTACGAGCAGTACTTC.

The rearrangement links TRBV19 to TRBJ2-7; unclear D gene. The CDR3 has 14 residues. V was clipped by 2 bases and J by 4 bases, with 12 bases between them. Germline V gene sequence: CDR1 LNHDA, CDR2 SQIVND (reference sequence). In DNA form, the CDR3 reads TGTGCCAGTAGTATACAGGCACGCCTTTACGAGCAGTACTTC. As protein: CASSIQARLYEQYF. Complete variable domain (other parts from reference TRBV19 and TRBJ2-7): DGGITQSPKYLFRKEGQNVTLSCEQNLNHDAMYWYRQDPGQGLRLIYYSQIVNDFQKGDIAEGYSVSREKKESFPLTVTSAQKNPTAFYLCASSIQARLYEQYFGPGTRLTVT.

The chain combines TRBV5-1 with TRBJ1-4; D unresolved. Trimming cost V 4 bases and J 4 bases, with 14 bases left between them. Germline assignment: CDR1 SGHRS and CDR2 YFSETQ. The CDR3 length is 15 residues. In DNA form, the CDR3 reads TGCGCCAGCAGCCGTTGGTCCGCGGGTAATGAAAAACTGTTTTTT. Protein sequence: CASSRWSAGNEKLFF.